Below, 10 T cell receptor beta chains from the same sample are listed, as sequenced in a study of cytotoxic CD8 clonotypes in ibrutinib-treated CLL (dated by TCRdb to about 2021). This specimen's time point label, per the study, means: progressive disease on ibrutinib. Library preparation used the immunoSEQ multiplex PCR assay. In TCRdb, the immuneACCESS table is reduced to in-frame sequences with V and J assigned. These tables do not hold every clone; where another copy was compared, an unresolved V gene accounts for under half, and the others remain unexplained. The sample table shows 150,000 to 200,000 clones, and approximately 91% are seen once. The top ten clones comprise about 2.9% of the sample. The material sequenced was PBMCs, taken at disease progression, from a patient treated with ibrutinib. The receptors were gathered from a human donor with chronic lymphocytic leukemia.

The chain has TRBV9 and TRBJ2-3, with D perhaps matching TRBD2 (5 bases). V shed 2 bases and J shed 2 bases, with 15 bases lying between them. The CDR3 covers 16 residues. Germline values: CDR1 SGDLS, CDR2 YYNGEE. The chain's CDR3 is CASSVGDWGYTDTQYF. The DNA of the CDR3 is TGTGCCAGCAGCGTGGGAGATTGGGGATACACAGATACGCAGTATTTT.

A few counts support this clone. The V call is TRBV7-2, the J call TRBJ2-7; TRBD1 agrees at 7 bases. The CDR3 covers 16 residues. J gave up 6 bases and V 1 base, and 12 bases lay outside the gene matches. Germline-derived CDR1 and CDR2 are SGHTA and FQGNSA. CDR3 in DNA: TGTGCCAGCAGCTTAGGAACGACAGGGTTGAGGTCCGAGCAGTACTTC. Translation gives CASSLGTTGLRSEQYF.

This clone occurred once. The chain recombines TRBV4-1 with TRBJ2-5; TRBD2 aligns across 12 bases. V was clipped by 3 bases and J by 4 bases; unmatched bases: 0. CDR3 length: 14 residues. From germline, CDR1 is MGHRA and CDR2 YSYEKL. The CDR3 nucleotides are TGCGCCAGCAGCCAGGGACTAGCGGGAGAGACCCAGTACTTC. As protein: CASSQGLAGETQYF.

The CDR3 DNA is TGTGCCTGGAGTGGGGGCGTCGTCACAGATACGCAGTATTTT. It codes for CAWSGGVVTDTQYF. The chain carries TRBV30 and TRBJ2-3, with D tentatively TRBD1 (5 bases). Germline values: CDR1 GTSNPN, CDR2 SVGIG (reference sequence). V gave up 1 base and J gave up 2 bases, with 10 bases separating them. CDR3 length equals 14 residues.

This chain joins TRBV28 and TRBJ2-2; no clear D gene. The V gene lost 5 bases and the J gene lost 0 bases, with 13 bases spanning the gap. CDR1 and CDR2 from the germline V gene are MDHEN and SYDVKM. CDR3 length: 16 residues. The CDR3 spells CASSGSIPANTGELFF. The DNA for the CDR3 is TGTGCCAGCAGTGGGTCTATCCCAGCGAACACCGGGGAGCTGTTTTTT.

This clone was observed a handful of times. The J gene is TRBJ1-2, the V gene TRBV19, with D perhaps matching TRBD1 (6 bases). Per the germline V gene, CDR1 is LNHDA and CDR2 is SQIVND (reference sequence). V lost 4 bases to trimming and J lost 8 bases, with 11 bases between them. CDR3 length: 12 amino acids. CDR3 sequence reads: CASSRTDWGYTF. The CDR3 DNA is TGTGCCAGTAGTAGGACAGATTGGGGCTACACCTTC.

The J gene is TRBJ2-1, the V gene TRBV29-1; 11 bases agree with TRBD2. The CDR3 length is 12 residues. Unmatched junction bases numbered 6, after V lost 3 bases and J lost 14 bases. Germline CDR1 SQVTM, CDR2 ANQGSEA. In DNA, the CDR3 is TGCAGCGTTGACCTAGCGGGAGGAAGTAAGTTCTTC. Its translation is CSVDLAGGSKFF.

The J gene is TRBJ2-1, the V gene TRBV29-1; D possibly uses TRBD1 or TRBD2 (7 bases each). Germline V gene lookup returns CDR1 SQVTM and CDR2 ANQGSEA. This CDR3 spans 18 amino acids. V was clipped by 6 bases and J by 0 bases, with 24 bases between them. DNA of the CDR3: TGCAGCGTCGCAGGGGGGCAAAGAGGCGGGAGCTCCTACAATGAGCAGTTCTTC. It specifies CSVAGGQRGGSSYNEQFF.

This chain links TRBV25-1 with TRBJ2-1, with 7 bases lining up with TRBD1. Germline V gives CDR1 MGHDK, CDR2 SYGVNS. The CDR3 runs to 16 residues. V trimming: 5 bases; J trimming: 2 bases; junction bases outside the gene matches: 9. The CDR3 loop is CASSSHGQDPYNEQFF. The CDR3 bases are TGTGCCAGCAGTTCCCATGGACAGGACCCCTACAATGAGCAGTTCTTC. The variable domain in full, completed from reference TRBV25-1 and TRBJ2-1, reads EADIYQTPRYLVIGTGKKITLECSQTMGHDKMYWYQQDPGMELHLIHYSYGVNSTEKGDLSSESTVSRIRTEHFPLTLESARPSHTSQYLCASSSHGQDPYNEQFFGPGTRLTVL.

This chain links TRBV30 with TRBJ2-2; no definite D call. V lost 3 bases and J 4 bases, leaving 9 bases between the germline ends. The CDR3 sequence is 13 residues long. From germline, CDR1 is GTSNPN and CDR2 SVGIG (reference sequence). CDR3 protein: CAWRKQSTGELFF. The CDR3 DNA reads TGTGCCTGGAGAAAACAGAGCACCGGGGAGCTGTTTTTT.